This T cell receptor beta chain stems from a study of control samples from healthy donors and cancer patients. This clone has just one count. The data were produced by immunoSEQ multiplex PCR, yet TCRdb's version contains in-frame clones alone and is incomplete. Among about 150,000 clones listed, approximately 93% were seen once. The source material was blood. The TCR was taken from a man between 50 and 59 years old in good health.

The CDR3 nucleotides are TGTGCCAGTAGTATAGGGGGGACGGGAGGCCTCGGGGAGCAGTTCTTC. Translation gives CASSIGGTGGLGEQFF. The chain has TRBV19 and TRBJ2-1; 7 nucleotides line up with TRBD2. V lost 1 base and J lost 10; bases outside the gene matches: 13. This CDR3 is built from 16 residues. Per germline, CDR1 LNHDA and CDR2 SQIVND (reference sequence).